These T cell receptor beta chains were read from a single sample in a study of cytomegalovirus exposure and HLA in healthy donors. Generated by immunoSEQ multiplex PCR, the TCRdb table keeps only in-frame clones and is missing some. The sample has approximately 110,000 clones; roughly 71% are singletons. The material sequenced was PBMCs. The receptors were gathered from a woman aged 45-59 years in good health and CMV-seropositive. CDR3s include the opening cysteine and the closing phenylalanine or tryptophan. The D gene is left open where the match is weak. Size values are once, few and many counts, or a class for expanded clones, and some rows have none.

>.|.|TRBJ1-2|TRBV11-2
CASSANTGPGYTF
TGTGCCAGCAGCGCAAACACAGGACCTGGCTACACCTTC
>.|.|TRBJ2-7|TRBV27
CASSASTGFGQYF
TGTGCCAGCAGTGCCTCAACAGGGTTTGGGCAGTACTTC
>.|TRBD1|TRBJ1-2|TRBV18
CASSDRAVYGYTF
TGTGCCAGCTCGGACAGGGCGGTTTATGGCTACACCTTC
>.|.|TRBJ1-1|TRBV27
CASSLSGQFTEAFF
TGTGCCAGCAGTTTATCTGGACAGTTCACTGAAGCTTTCTTT
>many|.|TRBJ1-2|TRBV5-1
CASSLATGLDYGYTF
TGCGCCAGCAGCTTGGCCACAGGGCTGGACTATGGCTACACCTTC
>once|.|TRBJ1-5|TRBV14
CASSTGQIGQPQHF
TGTGCCAGCAGCACCGGACAAATCGGGCAGCCCCAGCATTTT
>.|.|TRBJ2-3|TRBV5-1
CASSLVGEVTDTQYF
TGCGCCAGCAGCTTGGTAGGGGAGGTCACAGATACGCAGTATTTT
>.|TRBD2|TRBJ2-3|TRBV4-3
CASSRTSGGPGDTQYF
TGCGCCAGCAGCCGGACTAGCGGGGGGCCGGGGGATACGCAGTATTTT
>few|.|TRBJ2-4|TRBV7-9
CASSLGPGMVIQYF
TGTGCCAGCAGCTTAGGGCCGGGGATGGTCATTCAGTACTTC
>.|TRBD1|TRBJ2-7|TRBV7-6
CASSLQGQTFYEQYF
TGTGCCAGCAGCCTCCAGGGACAGACCTTTTACGAGCAGTACTTC
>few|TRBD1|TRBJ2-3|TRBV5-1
CASSSLDRAATSTDTQYF
TGCGCCAGCAGCTCCCTTGACAGGGCCGCCACTAGCACAGATACGCAGTATTTT
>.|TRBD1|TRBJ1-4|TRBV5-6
CASSWVTGGALGRKLFF
TGTGCCAGCAGCTGGGTAACAGGGGGCGCATTGGGACGAAAACTGTTTTTT
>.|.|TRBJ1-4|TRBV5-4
CASSSTGAGGNEKLFF
TGTGCCAGCAGCTCGACAGGAGCTGGGGGTAATGAAAAACTGTTTTTT
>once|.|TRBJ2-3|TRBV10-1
CASSGLPGGPPDTQYF
TGCGCCAGCAGTGGATTGCCGGGGGGCCCGCCAGATACGCAGTATTTT
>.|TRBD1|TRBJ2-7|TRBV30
CAWRAGTGSYEQYF
TGTGCCTGGAGGGCCGGGACAGGAAGTTACGAGCAGTACTTC
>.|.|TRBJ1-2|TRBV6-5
CASTRGGYGYTF
TGTGCCAGCACAAGAGGGGGCTATGGCTACACCTTC
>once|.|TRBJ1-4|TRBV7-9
CASSLGVSATTNEKLFF
TGTGCCAGCAGCTTAGGTGTCAGCGCCACAACTAATGAAAAACTGTTTTTT
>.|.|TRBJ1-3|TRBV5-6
CASSLWGGTVGNTIYF
TGTGCCAGCAGCTTGTGGGGGGGTACGGTTGGAAACACCATATATTTT
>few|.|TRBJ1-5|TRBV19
CASTHQRVNQPQHF
TGTGCCAGTACCCACCAGCGCGTCAATCAGCCCCAGCATTTT
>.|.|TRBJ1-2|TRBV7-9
CASSFSDSRYYGYTF
TGTGCCAGCAGCTTCTCGGACAGTAGATACTATGGCTACACCTTC
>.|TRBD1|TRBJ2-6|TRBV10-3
CAISEMDRDFTGANVLTF
TGTGCCATCAGTGAGATGGACAGGGATTTTACTGGGGCCAACGTCCTGACTTTC
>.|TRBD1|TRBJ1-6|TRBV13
CASSPNRGYSPLHF
TGTGCCAGCAGCCCAAACAGGGGATATTCACCCCTCCACTTT
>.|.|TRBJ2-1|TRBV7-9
CASSLDRWTEIYNEQFF
TGTGCCAGCAGCTTAGACCGGTGGACAGAGATTTACAATGAGCAGTTCTTC
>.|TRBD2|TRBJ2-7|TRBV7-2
CASSLLAGPISYEQYF
TGTGCCAGCAGCTTACTAGCGGGGCCCATCTCCTACGAGCAGTACTTC
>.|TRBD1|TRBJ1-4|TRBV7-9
CASSLATISGQGSEKLFF
TGTGCCAGCAGCCTCGCCACAATCTCGGGACAGGGGAGTGAAAAACTGTTTTTT
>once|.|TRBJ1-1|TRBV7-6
CASSLSDSMNTEAFF
TGTGCCAGCAGCTTAAGTGACTCGATGAACACTGAAGCTTTCTTT
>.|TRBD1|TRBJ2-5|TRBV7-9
CSSSHGDRGLGETQYF
TGTTCCAGCAGCCATGGGGACAGGGGGCTTGGAGAGACCCAGTACTTC
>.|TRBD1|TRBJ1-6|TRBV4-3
CASSQGTGGNSPLHF
TGCGCCAGCAGCCAAGGGACAGGGGGCAATTCACCCCTCCACTTT
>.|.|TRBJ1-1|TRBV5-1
CASSLASVNTEAFF
TGCGCCAGCAGCTTGGCCTCAGTGAACACTGAAGCTTTCTTT
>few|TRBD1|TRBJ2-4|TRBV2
CASSGQGTGKNIQYF
TGTGCCAGCAGCGGACAGGGGACGGGCAAAAACATTCAGTACTTC
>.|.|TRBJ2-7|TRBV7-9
CASSLTGHPDYEQYF
TGTGCCAGCAGCCTAACGGGACACCCAGACTACGAGCAGTACTTC
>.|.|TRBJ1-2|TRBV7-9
CSSSPSRQFNPAGYTF
TGTTCCAGCAGCCCTAGTCGACAGTTCAATCCAGCAGGCTACACCTTC
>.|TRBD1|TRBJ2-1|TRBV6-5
CASSYTGGNEQFF
TGTGCCAGCAGTTACACAGGGGGCAATGAGCAGTTCTTC
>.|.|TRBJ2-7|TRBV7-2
CASSRGTLREQYF
TGTGCCAGCAGCCGTGGGACTCTGAGGGAGCAGTACTTC
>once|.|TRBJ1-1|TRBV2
CASSVTPQGTEAFF
TGTGCCAGCAGCGTCACGCCCCAGGGCACTGAAGCTTTCTTT
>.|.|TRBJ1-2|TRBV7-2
CASSLAQAQVSTF
TGTGCCAGCAGCTTAGCCCAGGCCCAGGTTAGCACCTTC
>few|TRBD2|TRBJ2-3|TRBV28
CAGQGSGGLSFRRGADTQYF
TGTGCCGGCCAAGGGAGCGGGGGGCTTTCATTTCGACGGGGTGCAGATACGCAGTATTTT
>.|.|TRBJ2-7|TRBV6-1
CASSTRTSQYF
TGTGCCAGCAGTACTAGGACTTCGCAGTACTTC